This T cell receptor beta chain came from a study of cytomegalovirus exposure and HLA in healthy donors. Healthy bone marrow donors made up the cohort. To note about this clone: Its target is not known.

This CDR3 comprises 13 residues. Trimming pared 4 bases from V and 0 bases from J, leaving 7 bases between. CDR1 is SQVTM, CDR2 ANQGSEA, per germline. Use of 60 Vbeta and 13 Jbeta primers characterized the PCR. Clones were read by immunoSEQ multiplex PCR, and TCRdb kept only the in-frame ones, dropping some. The sample holds about 150,000 clones; 80% are singletons and the top ten take 5.6%. Study results and caveats: HLA-A and HLA-B allele assignments for most subjects were reportedly predicted accurately using TCR beta sequences.

The chain links TRBV29-1 to TRBJ2-4, with D perhaps TRBD2 (5 bases). Sequenced: PBMCs. This clonotype originated in a woman aged 40 to 49 in good health and CMV-seropositive. The CDR3 DNA sequence: TGCAGCGTTGCGGGGATAGCCAAAAACATTCAGTACTTC. It is translated as CSVAGIAKNIQYF.